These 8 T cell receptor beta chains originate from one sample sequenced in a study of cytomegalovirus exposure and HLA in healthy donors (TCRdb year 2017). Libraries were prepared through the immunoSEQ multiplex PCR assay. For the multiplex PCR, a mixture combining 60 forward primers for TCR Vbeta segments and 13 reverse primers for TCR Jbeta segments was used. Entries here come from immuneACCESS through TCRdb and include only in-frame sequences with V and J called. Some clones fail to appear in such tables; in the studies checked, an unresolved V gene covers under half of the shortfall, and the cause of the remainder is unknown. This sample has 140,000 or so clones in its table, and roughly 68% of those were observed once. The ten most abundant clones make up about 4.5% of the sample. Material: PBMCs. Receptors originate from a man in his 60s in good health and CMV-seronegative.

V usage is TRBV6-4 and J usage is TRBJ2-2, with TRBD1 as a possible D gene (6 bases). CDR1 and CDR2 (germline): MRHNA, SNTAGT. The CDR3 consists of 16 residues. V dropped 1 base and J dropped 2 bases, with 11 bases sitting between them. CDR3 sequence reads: CASSDYWTANTGELFF. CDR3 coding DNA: TGTGCCAGCAGTGACTACTGGACAGCCAACACCGGGGAGCTGTTTTTT.

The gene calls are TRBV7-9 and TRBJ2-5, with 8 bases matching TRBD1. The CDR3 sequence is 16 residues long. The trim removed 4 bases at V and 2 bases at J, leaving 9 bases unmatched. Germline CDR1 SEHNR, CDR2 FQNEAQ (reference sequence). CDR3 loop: CASSWRTGGTQETQYF. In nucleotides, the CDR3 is TGTGCCAGCAGCTGGCGAACAGGGGGTACTCAAGAGACCCAGTACTTC.

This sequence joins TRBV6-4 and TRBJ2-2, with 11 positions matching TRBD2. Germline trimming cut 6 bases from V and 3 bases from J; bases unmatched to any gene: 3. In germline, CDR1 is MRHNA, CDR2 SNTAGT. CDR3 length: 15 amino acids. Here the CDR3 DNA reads TGTGCCAGCAGAGTACTAGCGGGGGACACCGGGGAGCTGTTTTTT. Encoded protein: CASRVLAGDTGELFF.

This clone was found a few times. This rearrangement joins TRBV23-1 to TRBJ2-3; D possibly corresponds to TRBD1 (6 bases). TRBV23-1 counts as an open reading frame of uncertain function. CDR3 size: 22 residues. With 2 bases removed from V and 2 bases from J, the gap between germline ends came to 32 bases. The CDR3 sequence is CASSQKLKDRDPDGFYTDTQYF. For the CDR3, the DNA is TGCGCCAGCAGTCAAAAGCTCAAGGACAGAGACCCTGACGGATTCTACACAGATACGCAGTATTTT.

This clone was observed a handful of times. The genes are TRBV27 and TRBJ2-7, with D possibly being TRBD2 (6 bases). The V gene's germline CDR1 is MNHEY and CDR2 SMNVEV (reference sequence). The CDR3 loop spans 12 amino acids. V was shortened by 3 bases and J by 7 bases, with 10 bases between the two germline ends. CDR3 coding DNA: TGTGCCAGCAGTTTTCTCGCGGGGGAGCAGTACTTC. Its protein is CASSFLAGEQYF.

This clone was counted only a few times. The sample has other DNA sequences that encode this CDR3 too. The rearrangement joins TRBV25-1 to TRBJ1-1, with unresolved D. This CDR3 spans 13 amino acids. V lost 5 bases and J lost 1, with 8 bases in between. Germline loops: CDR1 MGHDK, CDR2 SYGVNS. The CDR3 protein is CASSLGGNTEAFF. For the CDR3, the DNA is TGTGCCAGCAGTTTGGGAGGGAACACTGAAGCTTTCTTT.

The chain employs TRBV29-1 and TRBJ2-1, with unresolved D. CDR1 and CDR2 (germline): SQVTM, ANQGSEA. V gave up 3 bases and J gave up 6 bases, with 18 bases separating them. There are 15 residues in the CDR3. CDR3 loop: CSVEARLLIFNEQFF. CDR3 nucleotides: TGCAGCGTTGAGGCCAGGCTGTTGATATTCAATGAGCAGTTCTTC.

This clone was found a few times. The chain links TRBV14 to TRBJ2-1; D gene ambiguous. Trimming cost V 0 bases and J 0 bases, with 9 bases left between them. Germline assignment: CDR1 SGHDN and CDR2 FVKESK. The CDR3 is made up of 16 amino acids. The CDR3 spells CASSQDNSSSYNEQFF. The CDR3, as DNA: TGTGCCAGCAGCCAAGATAATAGCTCCTCCTACAATGAGCAGTTCTTC.